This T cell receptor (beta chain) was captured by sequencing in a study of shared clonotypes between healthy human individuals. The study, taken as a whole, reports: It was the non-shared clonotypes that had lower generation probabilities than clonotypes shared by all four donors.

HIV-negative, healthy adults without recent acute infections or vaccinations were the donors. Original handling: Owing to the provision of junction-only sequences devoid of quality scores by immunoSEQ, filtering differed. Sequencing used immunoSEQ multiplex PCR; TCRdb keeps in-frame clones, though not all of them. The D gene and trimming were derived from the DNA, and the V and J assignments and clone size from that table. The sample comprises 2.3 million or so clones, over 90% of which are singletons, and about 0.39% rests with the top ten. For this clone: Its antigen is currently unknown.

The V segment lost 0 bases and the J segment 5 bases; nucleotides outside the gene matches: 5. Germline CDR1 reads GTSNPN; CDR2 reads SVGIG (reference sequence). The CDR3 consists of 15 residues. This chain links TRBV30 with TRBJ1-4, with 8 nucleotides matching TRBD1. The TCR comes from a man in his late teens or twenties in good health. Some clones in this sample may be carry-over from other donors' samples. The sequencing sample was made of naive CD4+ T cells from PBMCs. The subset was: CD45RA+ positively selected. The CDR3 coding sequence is TGTGCCTGGAGTGTTCGACAGGGGAGGAATGAAAAACTGTTTTTT. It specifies CAWSVRQGRNEKLFF.